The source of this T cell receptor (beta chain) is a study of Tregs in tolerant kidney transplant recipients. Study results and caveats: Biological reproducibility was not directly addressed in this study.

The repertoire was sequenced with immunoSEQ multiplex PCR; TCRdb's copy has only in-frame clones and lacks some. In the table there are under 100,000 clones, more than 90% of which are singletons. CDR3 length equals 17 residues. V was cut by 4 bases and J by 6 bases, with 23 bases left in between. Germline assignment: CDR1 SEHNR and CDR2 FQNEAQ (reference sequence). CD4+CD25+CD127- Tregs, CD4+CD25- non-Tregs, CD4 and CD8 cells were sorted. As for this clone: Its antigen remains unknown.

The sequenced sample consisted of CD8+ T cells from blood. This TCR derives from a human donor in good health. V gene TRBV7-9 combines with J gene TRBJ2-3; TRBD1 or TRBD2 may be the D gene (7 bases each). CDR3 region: CASSSGGVRLEDDTQYF. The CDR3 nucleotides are TGTGCCAGCAGCTCAGGGGGGGTTCGACTAGAGGATGATACGCAGTATTTT.